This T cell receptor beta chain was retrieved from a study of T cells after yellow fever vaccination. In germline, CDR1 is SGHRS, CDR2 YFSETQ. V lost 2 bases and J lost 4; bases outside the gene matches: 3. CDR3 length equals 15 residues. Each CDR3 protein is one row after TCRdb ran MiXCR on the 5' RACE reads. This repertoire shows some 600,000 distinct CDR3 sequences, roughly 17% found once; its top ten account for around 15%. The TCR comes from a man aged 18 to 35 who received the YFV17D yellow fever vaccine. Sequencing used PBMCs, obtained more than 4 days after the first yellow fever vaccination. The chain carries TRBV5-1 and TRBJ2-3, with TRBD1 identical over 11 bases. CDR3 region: CASSFGQGASDTQYF. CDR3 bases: TGCGCCAGCAGCTTCGGACAGGGGGCATCAGATACGCAGTATTTT.